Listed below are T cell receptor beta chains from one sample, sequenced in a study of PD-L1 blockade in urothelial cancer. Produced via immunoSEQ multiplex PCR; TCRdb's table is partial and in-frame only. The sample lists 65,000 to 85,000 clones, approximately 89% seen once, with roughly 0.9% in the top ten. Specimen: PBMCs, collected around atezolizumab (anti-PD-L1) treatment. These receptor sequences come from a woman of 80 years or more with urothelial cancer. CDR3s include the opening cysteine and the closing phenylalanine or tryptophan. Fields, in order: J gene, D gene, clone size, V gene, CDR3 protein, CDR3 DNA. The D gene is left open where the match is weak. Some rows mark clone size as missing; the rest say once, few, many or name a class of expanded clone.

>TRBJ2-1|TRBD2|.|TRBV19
CASTMGGLVSNEQFF
TGTGCCAGTACCATGGGAGGACTAGTATCCAATGAGCAGTTCTTC
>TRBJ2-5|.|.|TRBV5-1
CASSLAGSQETQYF
TGCGCCAGCAGCTTGGCTGGCAGCCAAGAGACCCAGTACTTC
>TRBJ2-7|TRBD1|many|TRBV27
CASSLQGANYEQYF
TGTGCCAGCAGTTTGCAGGGGGCGAATTACGAGCAGTACTTC
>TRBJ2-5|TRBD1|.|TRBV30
CAWIVRTGKETQYF
TGTGCCTGGATCGTAAGGACAGGCAAAGAGACCCAGTACTTC
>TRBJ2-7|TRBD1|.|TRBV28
CASRTYRGTYEQYF
TGTGCCAGCCGAACCTACAGGGGAACCTACGAGCAGTACTTC
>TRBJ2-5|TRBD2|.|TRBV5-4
CASSKGASAGGLETQYF
TGTGCCAGCAGCAAGGGGGCATCAGCGGGAGGGTTGGAGACCCAGTACTTC
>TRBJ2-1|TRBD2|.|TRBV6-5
CASSLGTMDNEQFF
TGTGCCAGCAGCCTTGGGACTATGGACAATGAGCAGTTCTTC
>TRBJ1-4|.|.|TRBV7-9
CASSLGPGPNEKLFF
TGTGCCAGCAGCTTAGGGCCAGGGCCTAATGAAAAACTGTTTTTT
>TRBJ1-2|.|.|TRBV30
CAWSVLPYGYTF
TGTGCCTGGAGTGTACTTCCATATGGCTACACCTTC
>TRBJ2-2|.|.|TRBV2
CASSGLAGNTGELFF
TGTGCCAGCAGTGGATTAGCCGGGAACACCGGGGAGCTGTTTTTT
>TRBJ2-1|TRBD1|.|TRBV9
CASSGSGQGSSEQFF
TGTGCCAGCAGCGGCTCGGGACAGGGTAGCAGTGAGCAGTTCTTC
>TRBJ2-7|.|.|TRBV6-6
CASTAGGSYEQYF
TGTGCCAGCACAGCGGGTGGGTCCTACGAGCAGTACTTC
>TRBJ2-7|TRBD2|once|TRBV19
CASSITRREDEQYF
TGTGCCAGTAGTATAACTAGGCGGGAGGACGAGCAGTACTTC
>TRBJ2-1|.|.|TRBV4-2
CASSQRTGKVNEQFF
TGTGCCAGCAGCCAACGAACAGGAAAGGTGAATGAGCAGTTCTTC
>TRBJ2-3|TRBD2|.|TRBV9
CASSLKTSGRSTGDTQYF
TGTGCCAGCAGCCTTAAGACTAGCGGGAGATCGACTGGAGATACGCAGTATTTT
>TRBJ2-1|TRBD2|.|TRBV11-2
CASSSLAGGPAEQFF
TGTGCCAGCAGCTCCCTAGCGGGAGGGCCAGCTGAGCAGTTCTTC
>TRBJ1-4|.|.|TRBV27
CASKGGMDEKLFF
TGTGCCAGCAAGGGAGGGATGGATGAAAAACTGTTTTTT
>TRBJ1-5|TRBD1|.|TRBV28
CATLVETGLGNQPQHF
TGTGCCACCCTCGTCGAGACAGGGTTAGGGAATCAGCCCCAGCATTTT
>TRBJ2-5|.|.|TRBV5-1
CASSFIETQYF
TGCGCCAGCAGCTTTATAGAGACCCAGTACTTC
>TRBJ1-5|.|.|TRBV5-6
CASSSVNQPQHF
TGTGCCAGCAGCTCGGTGAATCAGCCCCAGCATTTT
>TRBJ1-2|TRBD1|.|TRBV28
CASSRTLQAGTGVDGYTF
TGTGCCAGCAGTCGTACCCTTCAAGCCGGGACAGGGGTTGATGGCTACACCTTC
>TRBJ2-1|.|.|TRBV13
CASSLVGVPGNEQFF
TGTGCCAGCAGCCTTGTAGGGGTCCCCGGCAATGAGCAGTTCTTC
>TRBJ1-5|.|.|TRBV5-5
CASSLGKGDNQPQHF
TGTGCCAGCAGCTTGGGGAAAGGGGACAATCAGCCCCAGCATTTT
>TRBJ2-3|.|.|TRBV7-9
CASRQLLGRGGTDTQYF
TGTGCCAGCAGACAGCTTCTGGGGAGAGGAGGCACAGATACGCAGTATTTT
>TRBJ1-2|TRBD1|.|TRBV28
CASILPGTGEYGYTF
TGTGCCAGCATCTTGCCAGGGACAGGGGAGTACGGCTACACCTTC
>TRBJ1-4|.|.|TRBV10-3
CAISRETNEKLFF
TGTGCCATCAGCCGGGAAACTAATGAAAAACTGTTTTTT
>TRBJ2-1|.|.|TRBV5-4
CASTLQGQGDNEQFF
TGTGCCAGCACCCTGCAGGGCCAGGGTGACAATGAGCAGTTCTTC
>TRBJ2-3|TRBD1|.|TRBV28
CASADRAYTQYF
TGTGCCAGCGCCGACAGGGCGTATACGCAGTATTTT
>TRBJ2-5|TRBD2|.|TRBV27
CASSLTDALAERETQYF
TGTGCCAGCAGTCTAACCGATGCACTAGCGGAGCGGGAGACCCAGTACTTC